This is a list of T cell receptor beta chains from one sample in a study of regulatory T cells in long-lasting Graves disease. MiXCR, run by TCRdb on the multiplex PCR reads, gives a single entry per CDR3 protein. The top ten hold around 12% of the sample, which has 550,000 to 600,000 distinct CDR3 sequences, 15% to 20% seen once. The same data also contributed to another study, on T cells in Graves' hyperthyroidism and ophthalmopathy.

Sample: peripheral blood mononuclear cells (PBMCs), taken at new diagnosis, from a patient treated with antithyroid drugs. The source of these receptors is a man between 18 and 29 years old with Graves disease. The CDR3 runs from the conserved cysteine through the conserved F or W. The D gene is left open where the match is weak. Size values are once, few and many counts, or a class for expanded clones, and some rows have none.

>many|TRBJ2-3|.|TRBV7-9
TGTGCCAGCAGCTTAAACCCGGGACAAGCACGAGATACGCAGTATTTT
CASSLNPGQARDTQYF
>few|TRBJ2-2|.|TRBV6-1
TGTGCCAGCTCCGAGAGGGGATTTCACACCGGGGAGCTGTTTTTT
CASSERGFHTGELFF
>few|TRBJ2-3|.|TRBV30
TGTGCCTGGGGGGCGGGCTCCTTAGGCACAGATACGCAGTATTTT
CAWGAGSLGTDTQYF
>many|TRBJ2-2|.|TRBV5-1
TGCGCCAGCAGCTTGGAGGGGCCGGGCACCGGGGAGCTGTTTTTT
CASSLEGPGTGELFF
>many|TRBJ2-3|.|TRBV7-8
TGTGCCAGCAGCCACAGGGAAACTAGCACAGATACGCAGTATTTT
CASSHRETSTDTQYF
>.|TRBJ1-1|.|TRBV7-9
TGTGCCAGCAGCTTAGTGGGGGCTATGAACACTGAAGCTTTCTTT
CASSLVGAMNTEAFF
>.|TRBJ2-3|.|TRBV7-9
TGTGCCGTCATGGCCAAGTTCGCAGATACGCAGTATTTT
CAVMAKFADTQYF
>.|TRBJ2-2|TRBD1|TRBV12-3/TRBV12-4
TGTGCCAGCACCCTACAGGGGGCCGGGGAGCTGTTTTTT
CASTLQGAGELFF
>many|TRBJ2-2|TRBD2|TRBV12-3/TRBV12-4
TGTGCCAGCAAGTTACTAGCGGGAGCACCTGGGGAGCTGTTTTTT
CASKLLAGAPGELFF
>many|TRBJ2-7|TRBD1|TRBV2
TGTGCCAGCAGTGTACGGGACAGGTGGTCCGAGCAGTACTTC
CASSVRDRWSEQYF
>few|TRBJ1-4|.|TRBV11-2
TGTGCCAGCGGCCCCCCGTTTGTGGGGGATGAAAAACTGTTTTTT
CASGPPFVGDEKLFF
>.|TRBJ2-3|.|TRBV20-1
TGCAGTGCTGCCCTTGGAGGCCCGAGGTATTTT
CSAALGGPRYF
>many|TRBJ2-1|TRBD2|TRBV13
TGTGCCAGCATGATACGGGGACTAGCGGGAGGAGGATGGTACAATGAGCAGTTCTTC
CASMIRGLAGGGWYNEQFF
>many|TRBJ2-1|.|TRBV7-8
TGTGCCAGCAGCACCTATCGGGGGGCGTCCAGCAATGAGCAGTTCTTC
CASSTYRGASSNEQFF
>.|TRBJ2-2|.|TRBV10-3
TGTGCCATCAGGGCAGGGAGAGACACCGGGGAGCTGTTTTTT
CAIRAGRDTGELFF
>few|TRBJ2-1|TRBD2|TRBV15
TGTGCCACCAGCAGAGCTAGCGGATATGAGCAGTTCTTC
CATSRASGYEQFF
>many|TRBJ2-2|.|TRBV11-2
TGTGCCAGCAGCTTAAAGACACCCCCCACCGGGGAGCTGTTTTTT
CASSLKTPPTGELFF
>.|TRBJ2-7|.|TRBV9
TGTGCAGAGTACGGGGACTCCTACGAGCAGTACTTC
CAEYGDSYEQYF
>many|TRBJ2-7|.|TRBV5-1
TGCGCCAGCAGCTCCTTCGCCCAAGCAGGTCACGAGCAGTACTTC
CASSSFAQAGHEQYF
>many|TRBJ1-2|.|TRBV12-3/TRBV12-4
TGTGCCAGCAGTTTTCGGGGGGCTGGCTACACCTTC
CASSFRGAGYTF
>few|TRBJ1-3|.|TRBV20-1
TGCAGTGCTGGGGACGGAAGGAACTCTGGAAACACCATATATTTT
CSAGDGRNSGNTIYF
>.|TRBJ2-2|.|TRBV7-9
TGTGCCAGCAGCTTAGAGGTTAGCGGAGAGAACACCGGGGAGCTGTTTTTT
CASSLEVSGENTGELFF
>few|TRBJ2-1|TRBD1|TRBV28
TGTGCCAGTGGGGACAGGGGGCAGGATGAGCAGTTCTTC
CASGDRGQDEQFF
>many|TRBJ1-1|TRBD1|TRBV29-1
TGCAGCGTTAGGACAGGGGAAAACACTGAAGCTTTCTTT
CSVRTGENTEAFF